This T cell receptor (beta chain) was recovered during a study of cytomegalovirus exposure and HLA in healthy donors. In its sample, this clone was seen once. The antigen is not known. Study findings and constraints: There were some V segments, including TRBV6-2 and TRBV6-3, excluded as indistinguishable. Researchers reported from a later analysis that most CMV-associated TCR beta chains appeared HLA-restricted.

The germline CDR1 and CDR2 sequences are SGHDT and YYEEEE. V was clipped by 6 bases and J by 3 bases; unmatched bases: 6. The CDR3 is 14 amino acids. With 60 Vbeta and 13 Jbeta primers, the PCR was carried out. TCRdb keeps only in-frame clones here, not all; method: immunoSEQ multiplex PCR. The sample contains 140,000 to 150,000 clones, 77% of which appear only once. The sequence derives from a male donor in good health and CMV-seronegative. The sample taken for sequencing was PBMCs. The chain is built from TRBV5-6 and TRBJ2-3; 8 bases are a match to TRBD2. CDR3 in DNA: TGTGCCAGCACTCGGCGGGGGGCTACAGATACGCAGTATTTT. Translated: CASTRRGATDTQYF.